A single T cell receptor beta chain is shown here with its context. This specimen comes from a study of blood T cell repertoires in COVID-19. Study background: Donors in the United States, Italy and Spain gave samples during acute or convalescent COVID-19. T cells, B-cell-depleted T cells, or PBMCs supplied cDNA or gDNA.

Source study methods: Amplification with reference gene primers provided the estimates of nucleated cell counts. Profiled with immunoSEQ multiplex PCR; TCRdb holds only in-frame clones, not every one. The V and J calls and clone size come from that table; D and trimming were worked out from the DNA. The repertoire holds approximately 130,000 clones, with around nine tenths as singletons. What was sequenced was peripheral blood. The source is a human donor in a cohort sampled during active COVID-19.

The CDR3 DNA reads TGCGCCAGCACCCTTGGTGTAGCGGAGACCCAGTACTTC. Protein product: CASTLGVAETQYF. V gene TRBV10-2 combines with J gene TRBJ2-5, with D perhaps matching TRBD2 (5 bases). CDR3 length: 13 amino acids. Germline values: CDR1 WSHSY, CDR2 SAAADI. V was clipped by 7 bases and J by 5 bases, with 14 bases between them.